A single sample is the source of the 15 T cell receptor beta chains below, sequenced in a study of cytomegalovirus exposure and HLA in healthy donors. The PCR made use of 60 Vbeta and 13 Jbeta primers. Libraries were prepared by immunoSEQ multiplex PCR; TCRdb keeps only in-frame clonotypes and omits some of them. The data hold around 130,000 clones, with 81% observed a single time. The source material was PBMCs. The receptors derive from a man between 18 and 35 years old in good health and CMV-seronegative.

The chain carries TRBV10-3 and TRBJ1-2; 10 positions match TRBD1. Germline CDR1 reads ENHRY; CDR2 reads SYGVKD. This CDR3 is built from 15 residues. V gave up 4 bases and J gave up 0 bases; unmatched junction bases: 2. The CDR3 bases are TGTGCCATCAGTGTGGACAGGGGGACTAACTATGGCTACACCTTC. Protein product: CAISVDRGTNYGYTF.

V is TRBV14 and J is TRBJ2-1, with 7 bases fitting TRBD1. The CDR3 is 12 amino acids. V dropped 6 bases and J dropped 10; count of bases not matched to a gene: 6. From germline, CDR1 is SGHDN and CDR2 FVKESK. DNA of the CDR3: TGTGCCAGCAGGCATACAGGGGCCGAGCAGTTCTTC. This encodes CASRHTGAEQFF.

The rearrangement uses TRBV7-9 and TRBJ2-5, with 9 bases fitting TRBD2. J was trimmed by 5 bases and V by 2 bases; bases with no gene match: 3. Looked up from germline, CDR1 is SEHNR and CDR2 is FQNEAQ (reference sequence). CDR3 length equals 14 residues. CDR3 sequence (DNA): TGTGCCAGCAGCTTACCTGGACTAGCGGAGACCCAGTACTTC. Its protein is CASSLPGLAETQYF.

The J gene is TRBJ2-3, the V gene TRBV5-6; D gene unclear. In germline, CDR1 is SGHDT, CDR2 YYEEEE. CDR3 length equals 12 residues. The ends were cut back, 2 bases at V and 2 bases at J, with 3 bases in the middle. The CDR3 loop reads CASSLYTDTQYF. The DNA of the CDR3 is TGTGCCAGCAGCTTATACACAGATACGCAGTATTTT.

The DNA for the CDR3 is TGTGCCAGCAGCCAAATTATCCTACAGGACATCTTTGAAGAGGTGGAAAAACTGTTTTTT. This sequence encodes CASSQIILQDIFEEVEKLFF. The V and J genes are TRBV4-2 and TRBJ1-4, with a tentative D call TRBD1 (5 bases). CDR1 and CDR2 from the germline V gene are LGHNA and YNFKEQ. This CDR3 spans 20 amino acids. The V end lost 2 bases, the J end lost 8 bases, and 30 bases lay between the germline ends.

This sequence joins TRBV7-9 and TRBJ2-7, with TRBD2 matching 14 bases. This CDR3 comprises 17 residues. Germline CDR1 and CDR2: SEHNR and FQNEAQ (reference sequence). With V trimmed by 3 bases and J by 3 bases, 7 bases remained unmatched. CDR3 region: CASSLGLAGETSYEQYF. The CDR3 DNA reads TGTGCCAGCAGCTTGGGACTAGCGGGGGAGACCAGCTACGAGCAGTACTTC.

The rearrangement uses TRBV6-5 and TRBJ1-4; D remains ambiguous. Trimming stripped 5 bases from V and 7 bases from J, with 14 bases between. Germline values: CDR1 MNHEY, CDR2 SVGAGI. CDR3 length equals 14 residues. The CDR3 DNA reads as TGTGCCAGCAGTCCGTGGGCGATGGGTGAAAAACTGTTTTTT. Its translation is CASSPWAMGEKLFF.

The chain links TRBV4-3 to TRBJ2-7; the match to TRBD1 covers 9 bases. Germline assignment: CDR1 LGHNA and CDR2 YSLEER. The CDR3 consists of 18 residues. V lost 2 bases, J lost 2 bases, and 13 bases stayed unmatched. Here the CDR3 reads CASSQFLVGGQGPYEQYF. For the CDR3, the DNA is TGCGCCAGCAGCCAATTTTTGGTGGGGGGACAGGGTCCCTACGAGCAGTACTTC.

This clone was detected only a few times. The chain uses TRBV6-5 and TRBJ2-1, with D unclear. Trimming took 3 bases from V and 3 from J, leaving 9 bases between them. Germline V CDR1 and CDR2: MNHEY, SVGAGI. CDR3 length: 14 residues. The CDR3 spells CASSYGQVYNEQFF. CDR3 DNA: TGTGCCAGCAGTTATGGCCAGGTCTACAATGAGCAGTTCTTC.

The CDR3 loop reads CSGWDSGREQYF. CDR3 sequence (DNA): TGCAGCGGGTGGGACTCCGGTAGGGAGCAGTACTTC. The chain joins TRBV29-1 to TRBJ2-7; tentatively, D is TRBD2 (6 bases). V was clipped by 7 bases and J by 7 bases, with 17 bases between them. This CDR3 is built from 12 residues. From germline, CDR1 is SQVTM and CDR2 ANQGSEA.

This chain uses TRBV9 with TRBJ1-1; a weak D match, TRBD1 (6 bases). CDR3 length equals 15 residues. Germline-derived CDR1 and CDR2 are SGDLS and YYNGEE. The V and J ends lost 3 bases and 3 bases respectively, with 15 bases between them. The CDR3 coding sequence is TGTGCCAGCAGCGCCCTACAGGGCCTGTACACTGAAGCTTTCTTT. Translation gives CASSALQGLYTEAFF.

V is TRBV2 and J is TRBJ1-2; no reliable D call. Germline values: CDR1 SNHLY, CDR2 FYNNEI. This CDR3 has 12 amino acids. Trimming pared 3 bases from V and 4 bases from J, leaving 6 bases between. The CDR3 reads CASSDGFYGYTF. CDR3 DNA sequence: TGTGCCAGCAGTGACGGGTTCTATGGCTACACCTTC.

CDR3 protein: CSVENIVNTEAFF. CDR3 nucleotide sequence: TGCAGCGTTGAAAACATTGTGAACACTGAAGCTTTCTTT. This chain uses TRBV29-1 with TRBJ1-1; D is unresolved. This CDR3 has 13 amino acids. The ends were cut back, 2 bases at V and 0 bases at J, with 7 bases in the middle. CDR1 SQVTM and CDR2 ANQGSEA come from the germline V gene.

This clone was counted a single time. The chain links TRBV6-5 to TRBJ2-7, with D unresolved. Trimming stripped 5 bases from V and 5 bases from J, with 10 bases between. Germline values: CDR1 MNHEY, CDR2 SVGAGI. The CDR3 spans 12 residues. CDR3 sequence reads: CASSHDKHEQYF. In nucleotides, the CDR3 is TGTGCCAGCAGTCACGACAAACACGAGCAGTACTTC.

V gene TRBV2 combines with J gene TRBJ2-1, with TRBD1 matching over 8 bases. Germline V gives CDR1 SNHLY, CDR2 FYNNEI. The ends lost 0 bases at V and 9 bases at J; junction bases unmatched: 13. The CDR3 contains 17 residues. CDR3 sequence (DNA): TGTGCCAGCAGTGAAGCGCCCCTGGACAGGGATATCAGTGAGCAGTTCTTC. It encodes CASSEAPLDRDISEQFF.